The 20 T cell receptor beta chains below were found in one sample sequenced in a study of blood T cell repertoires in COVID-19. Here immunoSEQ multiplex PCR was the method, and the copy in TCRdb shows in-frame clones only, minus some. The sample has 70,000 to 95,000 clones, roughly 90% seen once. The sequencing sample was made of peripheral blood. The receptors come from a human donor with active COVID-19. The donor label of this sample is uncertain.

The chain couples TRBV5-1 to TRBJ1-1; D gene unclear. CDR3 length: 16 amino acids. Germline V gene data show CDR1 as SGHRS and CDR2 as YFSETQ. The V gene lost 3 bases and the J gene lost 3 bases, with 18 bases spanning the gap. The CDR3 DNA is TGCGCCAGCAGCTCAGCAGCCAGAGGGCTTTACACTGAAGCTTTCTTT. Translation gives CASSSAARGLYTEAFF.

This clone came up once. The CDR3 sequence is CASSPLTGSSTDTQYF. CDR3 DNA: TGTGCCAGCAGTCCTCTTACAGGTTCTAGCACAGATACGCAGTATTTT. The rearrangement links TRBV2 to TRBJ2-3, with D possibly being TRBD1 (5 bases). Germline CDR1 reads SNHLY; CDR2 reads FYNNEI. The CDR3 sequence is 16 residues long. V was trimmed by 5 bases and J by 0 bases, leaving 15 bases between them.

The V and J genes are TRBV15 and TRBJ1-2; no definite D call. The CDR3 loop spans 12 amino acids. Between the trimmed V and J ends, which lost 0 bases and 10 bases, there was a span of 9 bases. Germline CDR1 reads LNHNV; CDR2 reads YYDKDF (reference sequence). In DNA form, the CDR3 reads TGTGCCACCAGCAGAGATCCTCTAGACTACACCTTC. Translation gives CATSRDPLDYTF.

This clone has just one count. J is TRBJ2-6 and V is TRBV25-1, with 10 bases matching TRBD1. V shed 5 bases, J shed 4 bases, and the junction held 5 bases outside the gene matches. Germline V gene sequence: CDR1 MGHDK, CDR2 SYGVNS. This CDR3 contains 16 residues. The CDR3 protein is CASSKTGGSGANVLTF. CDR3 sequence (DNA): TGTGCCAGCAGTAAGACAGGGGGCTCAGGGGCCAACGTCCTGACTTTC.

The rearrangement joins TRBV3-1 (or the pseudogene TRBV3-2) to TRBJ1-2; D not resolved. The V end lost 4 bases, the J end lost 3 bases, and 3 bases lay between the germline ends. The CDR3 runs to 11 residues. The germline gives CDR1 LGHDT, CDR2 YNNKEL (reference sequence). The CDR3 region has the DNA TGTGCCAGCAGCCCGGACTATGGCTACACCTTC. Translation: CASSPDYGYTF.

This clone appeared a single time. The chain has TRBV2 and TRBJ2-1; 12 bases are a match to TRBD2. The CDR3 length is 14 residues. The V gene's germline CDR1 is SNHLY and CDR2 FYNNEI. J gave up 14 bases and V 4 bases, and 9 bases lay outside the gene matches. DNA for the CDR3: TGTGCCAGCAGTGCCCTCTCTAGCGGGGGGGAAGAGTTCTTC. Encoded protein: CASSALSSGGEEFF.

J is TRBJ2-5 and V is TRBV9; 10 nucleotides agree with TRBD2. This CDR3 region has 16 residues. The germline CDR1 and CDR2 sequences are SGDLS and YYNGEE. The junction had 6 bases not matched to a gene; V was cut back by 0 bases and J by 4 bases. For the CDR3, the DNA is TGTGCCAGCAGCGTAGTGAGCGGGGGGGCCTCAGAGACCCAGTACTTC. Its protein product is CASSVVSGGASETQYF. Drawing the rest from reference TRBV9 and TRBJ2-5, the complete variable domain is DSGVTQTPKHLITATGQRVTLRCSPRSGDLSVYWYQQSLDQGLQFLIQYYNGEERAKGNILERFSAQQFPDLHSELNLSSLELGDSALYFCASSVVSGGASETQYFGPGTRLLVL.

This chain links TRBV19 with TRBJ1-2; 7 bases line up with TRBD1. Trimming took 5 bases from V and 2 from J; bases not matched to a gene: 2. CDR1 is LNHDA, CDR2 SQIVND, per germline (reference sequence). The CDR3 totals 13 residues. The CDR3 region has the DNA TGTGCCAGTAGTCTCAGGGGGAACTATGGCTACACCTTC. It encodes CASSLRGNYGYTF.

This chain joins TRBV4-3 and TRBJ2-7, with no clear D. Trimming left V 0 bases short and J 3 bases short, with 12 bases between. The CDR3 covers 15 residues. Germline CDR1 is LGHNA and CDR2 is YSLEER. The CDR3 DNA reads as TGCGCCAGCAGCCAAGATAGGAGTCCCGTCTACGAGCAGTACTTC. It yields the protein CASSQDRSPVYEQYF.

The chain joins TRBV9 to TRBJ1-3; 7 nucleotides agree with TRBD1. Per germline, CDR1 SGDLS and CDR2 YYNGEE. This CDR3 is 15 amino acids long. V trimming: 0 bases; J trimming: 7 bases; junction bases outside the gene matches: 7. The CDR3 spells CASSVGQGLRNTIYF. The CDR3 DNA sequence: TGTGCCAGCAGCGTAGGACAGGGTCTGAGGAACACCATATATTTT. Drawing the rest from reference TRBV9 and TRBJ1-3, the complete variable domain is DSGVTQTPKHLITATGQRVTLRCSPRSGDLSVYWYQQSLDQGLQFLIQYYNGEERAKGNILERFSAQQFPDLHSELNLSSLELGDSALYFCASSVGQGLRNTIYFGEGSWLTVV.

CDR3 sequence: CASSLYMDYRGTQYF. The CDR3 region has the DNA TGTGCCAGTAGCCTTTACATGGACTATCGGGGTACGCAGTATTTT. The V call is TRBV19, the J call TRBJ2-3; a possible D gene is TRBD2 (6 bases). There are 15 residues in the CDR3. CDR1 and CDR2 from the germline V gene are LNHDA and SQIVND (reference sequence). V lost 6 bases to trimming and J lost 8 bases, with 21 bases between them.

This chain uses TRBV7-9 with TRBJ1-1; a weak D match, TRBD1 (6 bases). The CDR3 covers 14 residues. Between the trimmed V and J ends, which lost 5 bases and 2 bases, there was a span of 12 bases. Germline CDR1 is SEHNR and CDR2 is FQNEAQ (reference sequence). CDR3 protein: CASSPDSVNTEAFF. The CDR3 coding sequence is TGTGCCAGCAGCCCGGACAGCGTAAACACTGAAGCTTTCTTT.

The chain carries TRBV25-1 and TRBJ2-2; D call uncertain. V shed 3 bases and J shed 0 bases, with 8 bases lying between them. Germline V gives CDR1 MGHDK, CDR2 SYGVNS. The CDR3 runs to 15 residues. CDR3 loop: CASSDGQANTGELFF. The CDR3 bases are TGTGCCAGCAGTGACGGCCAGGCGAACACCGGGGAGCTGTTTTTT.

Only one count was recorded for this clone. The sample carries other DNA sequences with the same CDR3. The genes are TRBV5-1 and TRBJ1-1; possibly TRBD1 for D (6 bases). V lost 0 bases and J lost 1, with 7 bases in between. This CDR3 is 14 amino acids long. The germline V gene has CDR1 SGHRS and CDR2 YFSETQ. In nucleotides, the CDR3 is TGCGCCAGCAGCTTGGGCAGGGGGAACACTGAAGCTTTCTTT. Amino acids: CASSLGRGNTEAFF.

This clone was seen only once. The same CDR3 also results from other DNA sequences found in this sample. The J gene is TRBJ2-7, the V gene TRBV10-3, with D perhaps TRBD2 (6 bases). This CDR3 comprises 13 residues. Germline assignment: CDR1 ENHRY and CDR2 SYGVKD. Trimming took off 4 bases at V and 4 bases at J, with 11 bases between the two ends. The CDR3 nucleotides are TGTGCCATCAGTGGGGACTCGTTATACGAGCAGTACTTC. Encoded protein: CAISGDSLYEQYF.

CDR3 residues: CASSLALAGGREKLFF. CDR3 nucleotides: TGTGCCAGCAGTTTAGCCCTCGCAGGGGGCAGAGAAAAACTGTTTTTT. The J gene is TRBJ1-4, the V gene TRBV28; 8 nucleotides line up with TRBD1. Germline V gene sequence: CDR1 MDHEN, CDR2 SYDVKM. There are 16 residues in the CDR3. The J segment lost 8 bases and the V segment lost 2 bases, leaving 10 bases of the junction unmatched.

This sequence joins TRBV7-2 and TRBJ2-1; tentative D call: TRBD2 (6 bases). The CDR3 extends over 13 amino acids. Germline loops: CDR1 SGHTA, CDR2 FQGNSA. V lost 5 bases and J lost 6, with 11 bases in between. This CDR3 is CASSLGGANEQFF. The DNA for the CDR3 is TGTGCCAGCAGCCTGGGAGGCGCCAATGAGCAGTTCTTC.

A single count supports this clone. V and J are TRBV12-3 or TRBV12-4 and TRBJ1-1; a weak D match, TRBD1 (6 bases). Trimming shortened V by 3 bases and J by 11 bases, and 16 bases separated the two germline ends. The CDR3 is 13 amino acids. For the CDR3, the DNA is TGTGCCAGCAGTTTGAAGGGGGGGTCGGCGGCTTTCTTT. Its translation is CASSLKGGSAAFF.

This rearrangement joins TRBV4-3 to TRBJ2-7, with D hard to call. Trimming removed 0 bases from V and 12 bases from J, with 18 bases in between. Germline V gene lookup returns CDR1 LGHNA and CDR2 YSLEER. CDR3 length equals 14 residues. CDR3 sequence: CASSQDLRSSRPYF. The DNA for the CDR3 is TGCGCCAGCAGCCAAGATCTGCGTTCTAGTCGACCGTACTTC.

The chain has TRBV18 and TRBJ2-5; D may be TRBD1 (5 bases). CDR3 length: 16 amino acids. Trimming pared 1 base from V and 2 bases from J, leaving 14 bases between. Germline V gene data show CDR1 as KGHSH and CDR2 as LQKENI. In DNA, the CDR3 is TGTGCCAGCTCACCACTCTTCGGACACCCTCAAGAGACCCAGTACTTC. As protein: CASSPLFGHPQETQYF.